The 10 T cell receptor beta chains given below trace back to one sample, sequenced in a study of blood T cell repertoires in COVID-19. Profiled with immunoSEQ multiplex PCR; TCRdb holds only in-frame clones, not every one. The repertoire holds 90,000 or so clones, with roughly nine tenths as singletons. The sequenced sample consisted of peripheral blood. These receptors were collected from a human donor with active COVID-19. The donor label of this sample is uncertain.

This sequence joins TRBV27 and TRBJ2-3, with D possibly matching TRBD2 (6 bases). V gave up 2 bases and J gave up 2 bases, with 17 bases separating them. This CDR3 is 17 amino acids long. CDR1 MNHEY and CDR2 SMNVEV come from the germline V gene (reference sequence). This chain's CDR3 is CASSLRSSTSNTDTQYF. The CDR3 DNA sequence: TGTGCCAGCAGTTTAAGGTCCTCGACTAGTAACACAGATACGCAGTATTTT.

This chain connects TRBV7-9 to TRBJ2-3; 13 bases agree with TRBD2. The germline CDR1 and CDR2 sequences are SEHNR and FQNEAQ (reference sequence). V lost 4 bases to trimming and J lost 4 bases; unmatched junction nucleotides: 2. This CDR3 region has 15 residues. The DNA for the CDR3 is TGTGCCAGCAGCTCAGGACTAGCGGGGGCAGATACGCAGTATTTT. Amino acid sequence: CASSSGLAGADTQYF.

The chain uses TRBV2 and TRBJ2-5; weak D call: TRBD2 (5 bases). Trimming pared 4 bases from V and 5 bases from J, leaving 14 bases between. CDR1 SNHLY and CDR2 FYNNEI come from the germline V gene. This CDR3 comprises 14 residues. The CDR3 reads CASSATLGRETQYF. The CDR3 bases are TGTGCCAGCAGTGCAACACTAGGGCGGGAGACCCAGTACTTC.

The chain combines TRBV18 with TRBJ2-7, with 8 bases aligning to TRBD1. V was pared by 5 bases and J by 2 bases, with 2 bases of the junction left unmatched. The CDR3 spans 13 residues. Germline CDR1 and CDR2: KGHSH and LQKENI. The CDR3 DNA reads TGTGCCAGCTCATTGGACAGGGCCTACGAGCAGTACTTC. Protein sequence: CASSLDRAYEQYF.

The V call is TRBV10-1, the J call TRBJ2-4, with a weak D call TRBD1 (6 bases). V was shortened by 11 bases and J by 2 bases, with 19 bases between the two germline ends. The CDR3 has 15 amino acids. Per the germline V gene, CDR1 is WNHNN and CDR2 is SYGVQD (reference sequence). The CDR3 reads CAGLATGRTKNIQYF. CDR3 DNA sequence: TGCGCCGGCCTCGCGACAGGTAGAACCAAAAACATTCAGTACTTC.

The V and J genes are TRBV25-1 and TRBJ2-7; TRBD1 aligns across 7 bases. The CDR3 sequence is 13 residues long. The germline gives CDR1 MGHDK, CDR2 SYGVNS. The junction had 6 bases not matched to a gene; V was cut back by 6 bases and J by 4 bases. In nucleotides, the CDR3 is TGTGCCAGCAGAGGGACAGAGCTATACGAGCAGTACTTC. It translates to CASRGTELYEQYF.

CDR3 amino acids: CASSSLEEKLFF. CDR3 bases: TGTGCCAGCAGTTCCCTCGAGGAAAAACTGTTTTTT. V and J are TRBV27 and TRBJ1-4; D uncertain. From germline, CDR1 is MNHEY and CDR2 SMNVEV (reference sequence). The ends were cut back, 4 bases at V and 8 bases at J, with 8 bases in the middle. The CDR3 has 12 residues.

CDR3 sequence (DNA): TGTGCCAGCAGCCAAGTAGGGGGCCCCCGTTCCCATGGCTACACCTTC. This codes for CASSQVGGPRSHGYTF. The rearrangement uses TRBV4-2 and TRBJ1-2, with 7 bases aligning to TRBD1. V shed 1 base and J 6 bases; nucleotides not matched to a gene: 11. Germline CDR1 and CDR2: LGHNA and YNFKEQ. CDR3 length: 16 amino acids.

This rearrangement joins TRBV4-3 to TRBJ1-2; perhaps TRBD1 as D (5 bases). The length of the CDR3 is 14 residues. V was shortened by 1 base and J by 12 bases, with 18 bases between the two germline ends. Germline CDR1 LGHNA, CDR2 YSLEER. DNA of the CDR3: TGCGCCAGCAGCCAAGGGTTGGGGCCTAACGCGCACACCTTC. It codes for CASSQGLGPNAHTF.

The rearrangement links TRBV5-1 to TRBJ2-3, with 8 positions matching TRBD1. J lost 6 bases, V lost 4 bases, and 4 bases had no gene match. This CDR3 spans 13 amino acids. Germline V lookup: CDR1 SGHRS, CDR2 YFSETQ. In DNA form, the CDR3 reads TGCGCCAGCAGCACGACAGGGGTGGATACGCAGTATTTT. Protein product: CASSTTGVDTQYF.